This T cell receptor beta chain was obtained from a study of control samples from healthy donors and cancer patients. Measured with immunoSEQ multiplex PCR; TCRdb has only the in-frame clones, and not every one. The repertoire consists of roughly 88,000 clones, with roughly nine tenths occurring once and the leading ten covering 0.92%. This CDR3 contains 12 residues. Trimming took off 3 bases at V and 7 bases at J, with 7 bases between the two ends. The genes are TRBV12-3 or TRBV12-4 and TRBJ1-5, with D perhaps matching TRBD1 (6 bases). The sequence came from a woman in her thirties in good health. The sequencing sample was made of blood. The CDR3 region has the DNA TGTGCCAGCAGTTTGGGGGGCCAGCCCCAGCATTTT. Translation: CASSLGGQPQHF.